The sequence of this T cell receptor beta chain was determined in a study of OX40 agonist ivuxolimab in advanced cancers. V was pared by 9 bases and J by 1 base, with 8 bases of the junction left unmatched. The CDR3 extends over 15 amino acids. Germline CDR1 reads SGHRS; CDR2 reads YFSETQ. Assay: immunoSEQ multiplex PCR; the TCRdb copy retains only in-frame clones and omits some. The sample records approximately 74,000 clones, under 95% being singletons. This clonotype was sampled from an adult with an advanced solid tumor such as melanoma, head and neck, liver or kidney cancer. V and J are TRBV5-1 and TRBJ2-3; 10 bases align to TRBD2. This specimen consisted of CD4+ or CD8+ T cells sorted from blood, obtained in a trial of the OX40 agonist ivuxolimab. The CDR3 here is CATAAGTSGTDTQYF. As DNA, the CDR3 is TGCGCCACAGCCGCCGGGACTAGCGGCACAGATACGCAGTATTTT.